Below are 21 T cell receptor beta chains sequenced from a single sample in a study of T cell responses to AZD1222 COVID-19 vaccine (dated by TCRdb to the early 2020s). The intended sense of this specimen's time point label: baseline before first vaccination. Library generation was performed with the immunoSEQ multiplex PCR assay. TCRdb stores this immuneACCESS table with in-frame sequences only. Part of the clones is absent; in the studies checked, under half of the shortfall reflects unresolved V genes, and no reason is known for the rest. This sample gives 150,000 or so clones in total; approximately 90% of them show up just once. The ten largest account for 5.1% of the sample. This specimen consisted of peripheral blood, obtained on day 0 of AZD1222 vaccination. These receptors originate from an adult in good health.

The rearrangement links TRBV7-3 to TRBJ1-1, with a possible D match to TRBD1 (6 bases). Germline V lookup: CDR1 SGHTA, CDR2 FQGTGA. The germline V and J ends were trimmed by 5 bases and 7 bases, with 14 bases remaining between them. The CDR3 spans 13 residues. The CDR3 loop is CASSATGLGEAFF. CDR3 sequence (DNA): TGTGCCAGCAGCGCTACAGGGCTTGGTGAAGCTTTCTTT.

This chain links TRBV6-5 with TRBJ2-7, with D perhaps being TRBD1 or TRBD2 (5 bases each). Per germline, CDR1 MNHEY and CDR2 SVGAGI. The CDR3 is 14 residues long. V was trimmed by 7 bases and J by 4 bases, leaving 17 bases between them. The CDR3 loop reads CASIVTGGRYEQYF. DNA of the CDR3: TGTGCCAGCATCGTCACAGGAGGAAGGTACGAGCAGTACTTC.

This clone came up once. The J gene is TRBJ2-7, the V gene TRBV6-5; TRBD2 aligns across 11 bases. Unmatched junction bases numbered 7, after V lost 6 bases and J lost 3 bases. This CDR3 region has 15 residues. Germline lookup yields CDR1 MNHEY and CDR2 SVGAGI. The chain's CDR3 is CASRPSGLAVYEQYF. The DNA of the CDR3 is TGTGCCAGCAGACCTTCGGGACTAGCGGTCTACGAGCAGTACTTC.

The chain joins TRBV7-9 to TRBJ1-4; D is unresolved. CDR3 size: 14 residues. With 3 bases removed from V and 6 bases from J, the gap between germline ends came to 11 bases. Germline assignment: CDR1 SEHNR and CDR2 FQNEAQ (reference sequence). CDR3 sequence reads: CASSFELRDEKLFF. CDR3 sequence (DNA): TGTGCCAGCAGCTTCGAGCTACGGGATGAAAAACTGTTTTTT.

V and J are TRBV28 and TRBJ1-2; the D is unclear. Germline-derived CDR1 and CDR2 are MDHEN and SYDVKM. The CDR3 spans 12 residues. The V gene lost 5 bases and the J gene lost 5 bases, with 9 bases spanning the gap. CDR3 region: CASSQPGYGYTF. CDR3 nucleotides: TGTGCCAGCAGTCAGCCGGGGTATGGCTACACCTTC.

The gene calls are TRBV10-1 and TRBJ2-7; 7 nucleotides agree with TRBD1. V lost 8 bases and J lost 1; bases outside the gene matches: 5. The CDR3 spans 13 residues. CDR1 and CDR2 from the germline V gene are WNHNN and SYGVQD (reference sequence). CDR3: CASQRQGSYEQYF. The CDR3 DNA is TGCGCCAGCCAGAGACAGGGATCCTACGAGCAGTACTTC.

Only a few counts were recorded for this clone. CDR3 DNA sequence: TGCGCCAGCAGCCAAGATCGGACGTGGAGCACTGAAGCTTTCTTT. Its protein is CASSQDRTWSTEAFF. The chain uses TRBV4-1 and TRBJ1-1; D not resolved. The CDR3 runs to 15 residues. Looked up from germline, CDR1 is MGHRA and CDR2 is YSYEKL. Trimming removed 0 bases from V and 4 bases from J, with 12 bases in between.

The rearrangement uses TRBV15 and TRBJ1-6, with D tentatively TRBD1 (5 bases). Trimming stripped 9 bases from V and 6 bases from J, with 18 bases between. This CDR3 is built from 15 residues. CDR1 is LNHNV, CDR2 YYDKDF, per germline (reference sequence). This chain's CDR3 is CATSMATGRNSPLHF. The CDR3 DNA sequence: TGTGCCACGTCGATGGCAACAGGACGTAATTCACCCCTCCACTTT.

V and J are TRBV7-2 and TRBJ2-3; D is unclear. In germline, CDR1 is SGHTA, CDR2 FQGNSA. Trimming removed 5 bases from V and 3 bases from J, with 15 bases in between. The CDR3 length is 15 residues. In DNA, the CDR3 is TGTGCCAGCAGCCAAACCGTGGGTAGTACAGATACGCAGTATTTT. Residues: CASSQTVGSTDTQYF.

This chain connects TRBV28 to TRBJ1-4; 9 nucleotides line up with TRBD1. This CDR3 contains 16 residues. Germline CDR1 is MDHEN and CDR2 is SYDVKM. The V and J ends lost 8 bases and 5 bases, in that order; junction bases with no gene match: 12. The CDR3 nucleotides are TGTGCCAGCGCAGGGGGACAGGGCGTCTACAATGAAAAACTGTTTTTT. Translation gives CASAGGQGVYNEKLFF.

The chain joins TRBV6-4 to TRBJ2-1; 7 nucleotides line up with TRBD2. V was pared by 3 bases and J by 4 bases, with 6 bases of the junction left unmatched. This CDR3 region has 15 residues. In germline, CDR1 is MRHNA, CDR2 SNTAGT. CDR3 DNA sequence: TGTGCCAGCAGTGAAGAGGGCGGGGGATACAATGAGCAGTTCTTC. As protein: CASSEEGGGYNEQFF.

The CDR3 protein is CASSPVGANTGELFF. The CDR3 DNA reads TGTGCCAGCAGCCCCGTCGGGGCGAACACCGGGGAGCTGTTTTTT. This chain connects TRBV7-7 to TRBJ2-2; possible D gene TRBD2, 5 bases. This CDR3 has 15 amino acids. CDR1 and CDR2 from the germline V gene are SSHAT and FNYEAQ (reference sequence). V lost 5 bases and J lost 0, with 10 bases in between.

V usage is TRBV25-1 and J usage is TRBJ1-2; D is unresolved. V lost 2 bases to trimming and J lost 7 bases, with 11 bases between them. This CDR3 contains 13 residues. CDR1 is MGHDK, CDR2 SYGVNS, per germline. The CDR3 is CASSEQVAGGYTF. For the CDR3, the DNA is TGTGCCAGCAGTGAACAGGTAGCAGGTGGCTACACCTTC.

This chain joins TRBV18 and TRBJ1-6, with D tentatively TRBD1 (5 bases). Germline V CDR1 and CDR2: KGHSH, LQKENI. The CDR3 sequence is 14 residues long. V lost 3 bases and J lost 10, with 13 bases in between. CDR3 sequence (DNA): TGTGCCAGCTCACCGGAGTATAGGGACTCACCCCTCCACTTT. Translated: CASSPEYRDSPLHF.

This chain joins TRBV19 and TRBJ1-1, with D unclear. From germline, CDR1 is LNHDA and CDR2 SQIVND (reference sequence). CDR3 size: 12 residues. Trimming took off 7 bases at V and 4 bases at J, with 10 bases between the two ends. CDR3 residues: CASNDIGTEAFF. The CDR3 DNA reads TGTGCCAGTAATGACATCGGCACTGAAGCTTTCTTT.

J is TRBJ2-7 and V is TRBV19; D is possibly TRBD1 or TRBD2 (5 bases each). This CDR3 comprises 15 residues. Germline V gene lookup returns CDR1 LNHDA and CDR2 SQIVND (reference sequence). V gave up 3 bases and J gave up 2 bases, with 14 bases separating them. In DNA, the CDR3 is TGTGCCAGTAGTATTCGCCCGGGACGACCCTACGAGCAGTACTTC. Protein: CASSIRPGRPYEQYF.

The V call is TRBV5-6, the J call TRBJ2-7; 16 nucleotides line up with TRBD2. V dropped 4 bases and J dropped 2; count of bases not matched to a gene: 9. The CDR3 sequence is 18 residues long. Germline assignment: CDR1 SGHDT and CDR2 YYEEEE. The CDR3 region is CASSLFGTSGRAPYEQYF. The CDR3 DNA reads as TGTGCCAGCAGCCTCTTCGGGACTAGCGGGAGGGCCCCCTACGAGCAGTACTTC. The whole variable domain, remainder taken from reference TRBV5-6 and TRBJ2-7, is DAGVTQSPTHLIKTRGQQVTLRCSPKSGHDTVSWYQQALGQGPQFIFQYYEEEERQRGNFPDRFSGHQFPNYSSELNVNALLLGDSALYLCASSLFGTSGRAPYEQYFGPGTRLTVT.

V is TRBV9 and J is TRBJ1-1; 7 bases match TRBD1. J lost 0 bases, V lost 4 bases, and 9 bases had no gene match. Germline lookup yields CDR1 SGDLS and CDR2 YYNGEE. This CDR3 spans 16 amino acids. CDR3 bases: TGTGCCAGCAGCCCAGCGGGGGGACAGATGAACACTGAAGCTTTCTTT. This encodes CASSPAGGQMNTEAFF.

The CDR3 is CASSPLPGQVGGYTF. CDR3 coding DNA: TGTGCCAGCAGCCCCCTTCCGGGACAGGTGGGTGGCTACACCTTC. The chain joins TRBV11-2 to TRBJ1-2, with 8 bases aligning to TRBD1. Germline CDR1 reads SGHAT; CDR2 reads FQNNGV. V dropped 5 bases and J dropped 7; count of bases not matched to a gene: 12. CDR3 length equals 15 residues. Variable domain in full (rest from reference TRBV11-2 and TRBJ1-2): EAGVAQSPRYKIIEKRQSVAFWCNPISGHATLYWYQQILGQGPKLLIQFQNNGVVDDSQLPKDRFSAERLKGVDSTLKIQPAKLEDSAVYLCASSPLPGQVGGYTFGSGTRLTVV.

This clone was recorded once. The chain recombines TRBV11-2 with TRBJ1-2; tentative D call: TRBD1 (5 bases). This CDR3 spans 15 amino acids. CDR1 is SGHAT, CDR2 FQNNGV, per germline. The V gene lost 5 bases and the J gene lost 4 bases, with 17 bases spanning the gap. The CDR3 here is CASSPPGGLGYGYTF. In nucleotides, the CDR3 is TGTGCCAGCAGCCCCCCCGGGGGATTGGGCTATGGCTACACCTTC.

The J gene is TRBJ1-3, the V gene TRBV7-8; 9 nucleotides line up with TRBD1. Trimming cost V 1 base and J 4 bases; bases outside gene matches: 5. Germline loops: CDR1 SGHVS, CDR2 FQNEAQ. The CDR3 contains 16 residues. Written as DNA, the CDR3 is TGTGCCAGCAGCTTAGTTCCCGGACAGGGGGGAAACACCATATATTTT. This sequence encodes CASSLVPGQGGNTIYF.